The clone carrying this T cell receptor (beta chain) was counted between two and nine times. As yet, its antigen is unknown. The CDR3 consists of 14 residues. V gave up 3 bases and J gave up 7 bases, with 16 bases separating them. Germline CDR1 and CDR2: DFQATT and SNEGSKA (reference sequence). The data are from a study of early T cells in non-severe SARS-CoV-2 infection. Study summary: Chains from this unsorted whole-blood bulk RNA could not be paired.

Notes on the study in general: A preference for anti-spike CD8 responses marked VDJdb matching, which missed private and CD4 specificities.

Unique molecular identifiers tagged individual cDNA molecules. MiXCR was run by TCRdb on the 5' RACE reads, yielding one entry per CDR3 protein. The sample holds tens of thousands of distinct CDR3 sequences; approximately 9.9% are singletons and the top ten take less than 25%. The TCR sequence derives from an adult who was a healthcare worker with PCR-confirmed SARS-CoV-2 infection or an uninfected control (not recorded which). The sample consisted of whole blood. V is TRBV20-1 and J is TRBJ1-5; a possible D gene is TRBD1 (5 bases). CDR3 DNA sequence: TGCAGTGCTAGGCCAGGAGGCGAGGGGCAGCCCCAGCATTTT. This codes for CSARPGGEGQPQHF.